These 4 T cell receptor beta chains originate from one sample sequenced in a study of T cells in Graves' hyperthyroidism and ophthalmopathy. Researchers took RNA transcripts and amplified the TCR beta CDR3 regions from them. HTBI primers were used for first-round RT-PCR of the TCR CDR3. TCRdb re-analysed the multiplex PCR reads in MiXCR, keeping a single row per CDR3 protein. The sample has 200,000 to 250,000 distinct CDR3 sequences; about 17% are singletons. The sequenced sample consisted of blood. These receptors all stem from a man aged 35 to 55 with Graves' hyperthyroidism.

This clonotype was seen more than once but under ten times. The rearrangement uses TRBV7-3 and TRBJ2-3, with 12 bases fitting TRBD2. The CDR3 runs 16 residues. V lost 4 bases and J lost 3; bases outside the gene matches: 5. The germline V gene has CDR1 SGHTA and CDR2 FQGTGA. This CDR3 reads CASSSLAGGVTDTQYF. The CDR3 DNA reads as TGTGCCAGCAGCTCTCTAGCGGGAGGGGTGACAGATACGCAGTATTTT.

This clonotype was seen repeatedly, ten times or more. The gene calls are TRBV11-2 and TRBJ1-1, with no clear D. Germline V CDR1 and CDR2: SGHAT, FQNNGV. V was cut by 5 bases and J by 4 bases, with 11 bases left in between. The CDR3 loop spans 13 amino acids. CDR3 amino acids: CASSESLVTEAFF. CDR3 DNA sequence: TGTGCCAGCAGCGAGTCTCTTGTCACTGAAGCTTTCTTT.

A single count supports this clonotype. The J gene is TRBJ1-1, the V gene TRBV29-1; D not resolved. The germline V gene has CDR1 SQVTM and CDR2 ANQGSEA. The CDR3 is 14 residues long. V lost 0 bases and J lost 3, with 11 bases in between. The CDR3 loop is CSVEDEVGDTEAFF. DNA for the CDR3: TGCAGCGTTGAAGATGAGGTCGGGGACACTGAAGCTTTCTTT.

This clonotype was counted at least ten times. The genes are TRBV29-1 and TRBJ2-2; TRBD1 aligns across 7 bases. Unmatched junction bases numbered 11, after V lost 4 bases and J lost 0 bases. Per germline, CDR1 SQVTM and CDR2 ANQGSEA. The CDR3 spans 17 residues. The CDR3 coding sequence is TGCAGCGTTGGGGGATTACAGGGGACAACGAACACCGGGGAGCTGTTTTTT. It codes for CSVGGLQGTTNTGELFF.